These 4 T cell receptor beta chains were all obtained from the same sample, sequenced in a study of shared clonotypes between healthy human individuals. Sequencing used immunoSEQ multiplex PCR; TCRdb keeps in-frame clones, though not all of them. The profile shows some 2,000,000 clones, roughly 95% of them singletons. Sequenced material: naive CD4+ T cells sorted from blood. Subset defined: CD45RA+ positively selected. Source of these receptors: a man between 18 and 35 years old in good health.

This chain connects TRBV30 to TRBJ2-5; no clear D. Germline CDR1 GTSNPN, CDR2 SVGIG (reference sequence). There are 13 residues in the CDR3. Trimming removed 2 bases at V and 5 bases at J, with 12 bases between. CDR3 DNA sequence: TGTGCCTGGAGTCGTGCCCTTCAGGAGACCCAGTACTTC. This codes for CAWSRALQETQYF.

The chain joins TRBV5-4 to TRBJ2-7; possible D gene TRBD1, 5 bases. The CDR3 consists of 15 residues. V lost 2 bases to trimming and J lost 5 bases, with 17 bases between them. The germline gives CDR1 SGHNT, CDR2 YYREEE (reference sequence). The CDR3 bases are TGTGCCAGCAGCTTAGACAGAAGGCTCGCCCACGAGCAGTACTTC. Translation gives CASSLDRRLAHEQYF.

The rearrangement uses TRBV5-1 and TRBJ2-5, with D perhaps matching TRBD2 (6 bases). Per germline, CDR1 SGHRS and CDR2 YFSETQ. The CDR3 length is 13 residues. V was pared by 4 bases and J by 3 bases, with 10 bases between. CDR3 DNA sequence: TGCGCCAGCAGCCGTGGACTAAAAGAGACCCAGTACTTC. Translating gives CASSRGLKETQYF.

The chain links TRBV5-5 to TRBJ1-5; 11 bases align to TRBD1. In germline, CDR1 is SGHKS, CDR2 YYEKEE (reference sequence). The junction had 4 bases not matched to a gene; V was cut back by 2 bases and J by 0 bases. This CDR3 region has 17 residues. This CDR3 is CASSFGQGARSNQPQHF. The DNA of the CDR3 is TGTGCCAGCAGCTTTGGACAGGGGGCGCGTAGCAATCAGCCCCAGCATTTT.